A selection of T cell receptor beta chains follows, all from one sample in a study of cytomegalovirus exposure and HLA in healthy donors. TCRdb keeps only in-frame clones here, not all; method: immunoSEQ multiplex PCR. The table lists around 160,000 clones, roughly 79% of them singletons, with 7% to 8.5% in the top ten. Sequencing input: PBMCs. These TCRs come from a male donor in good health and CMV-seropositive. CDR3s include the opening cysteine and the closing phenylalanine or tryptophan. Each record gives: CDR3 length, clone size, D gene, V gene, J gene, CDR3 protein, CDR3 DNA. D genes are given only for firm matches. Not all rows give a size; the values are once, few, many and, for expanded clones, a class.

>11|.|.|TRBV18|TRBJ2-1
CASSSSNEQFF
TGTGCCAGCTCATCCTCGAATGAGCAGTTCTTC
>13|once|.|TRBV11-2|TRBJ2-3
CASRRSPGDTQYF
TGTGCCAGCAGAAGGTCCCCGGGAGATACGCAGTATTTT
>15|.|TRBD2|TRBV29-1|TRBJ2-2
CSVAPRRGVPGELFF
TGCAGCGTTGCACCGCGGCGGGGGGTTCCCGGGGAGCTGTTTTTT
>15|.|TRBD1|TRBV6-1|TRBJ1-2
CASLARDRAAYGYTF
TGTGCCAGCTTGGCCCGGGACAGGGCCGCCTATGGCTACACCTTC
>13|.|.|TRBV6-1|TRBJ2-5
CASSPTRQETQYF
TGTGCCAGCAGTCCGACTAGGCAAGAGACCCAGTACTTC
>19|.|.|TRBV5-4|TRBJ2-1
CASSLGNLRAGRSYNEQFF
TGTGCCAGCAGCTTGGGCAACCTCCGAGCGGGTCGGTCCTACAATGAGCAGTTCTTC
>13|.|.|TRBV5-1|TRBJ2-7
CASSHDRTYEQYF
TGCGCCAGCAGCCACGACAGGACCTACGAGCAGTACTTC
>14|few|TRBD1|TRBV27|TRBJ1-2
CASSPYGTGHGYTF
TGTGCCAGCAGTCCCTATGGGACAGGTCACGGCTACACCTTC
>14|.|.|TRBV6-5|TRBJ2-7
CASTYGPTGYEQYF
TGTGCCAGCACCTACGGGCCCACAGGCTACGAGCAGTACTTC
>14|.|.|TRBV15|TRBJ1-2
CATSNSGFSYGYTF
TGTGCCACCAGCAACTCGGGATTTTCCTATGGCTACACCTTC
>12|.|.|TRBV29-1|TRBJ1-1
CSVPKGDTEAFF
TGCAGCGTGCCGAAAGGGGACACTGAAGCTTTCTTT
>15|.|.|TRBV19|TRBJ2-7
CASSMDRSDSYEQYF
TGTGCCAGTAGTATGGACCGTAGCGACTCCTACGAGCAGTACTTC
>14|.|TRBD1|TRBV30|TRBJ2-5
CASKGQGLTGTQYF
TGTGCCTCCAAGGGACAGGGGCTTACAGGGACCCAGTACTTC
>16|.|.|TRBV11-2|TRBJ1-4
CASSVLGGGINEKLFF
TGTGCCAGCAGCGTTTTGGGAGGAGGGATTAATGAAAAACTGTTTTTT